The clone carrying this T cell receptor (beta chain) showed up many times. Antigen: not known. This sample is part of a study of CD8+CD57+ T cells in acquired aplastic anemia. Study summary: Sorted CD4+ and CD8+ cells gave an average of approximately 3.1 ug of DNA. Where healthy donors were concerned, CD4+ cells averaged approximately 9.9 million reads. Study conclusions and caveats: Nearly 30 was the count of CD8+ CDR3 sequences that patients shared with controls.

For CDR3 and TCR beta VDJ profiling, genomic DNA was the template used. In TCRdb, the reads were re-called with MiXCR into one record per CDR3 protein. The sample shows about 110,000 distinct CDR3 sequences, 40% to 60% of them seen only once. Germline CDR1 SGDLS, CDR2 YYNGEE. Trimming stripped 0 bases from V and 5 bases from J, with 12 bases between. This CDR3 is 15 amino acids long. The chain couples TRBV9 to TRBJ1-5, with a weak D call TRBD1 (5 bases). Sample: sorted CD4+, CD8+, or CD8+CD57+ T cells (not recorded which) from PBMCs. The TCR originated in a human donor in good health, serving as a control. The CDR3: CASSVGGETYQPQHF. The CDR3 nucleotides are TGTGCCAGCAGCGTAGGGGGCGAGACTTATCAGCCCCAGCATTTT.